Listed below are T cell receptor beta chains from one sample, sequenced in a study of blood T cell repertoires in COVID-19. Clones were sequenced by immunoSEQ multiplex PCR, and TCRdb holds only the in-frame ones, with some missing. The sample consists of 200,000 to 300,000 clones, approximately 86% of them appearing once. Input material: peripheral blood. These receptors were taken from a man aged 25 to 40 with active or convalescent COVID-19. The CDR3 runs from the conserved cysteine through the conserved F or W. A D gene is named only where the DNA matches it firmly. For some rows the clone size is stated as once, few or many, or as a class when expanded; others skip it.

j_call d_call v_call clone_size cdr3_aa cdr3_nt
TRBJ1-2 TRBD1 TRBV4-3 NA CASSQEIRGNYGYTF TGCGCCAGCAGCCAGGAAATCAGGGGGAACTATGGCTACACCTTC
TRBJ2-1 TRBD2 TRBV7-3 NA CASSFQRGNNEQFF TGTGCCAGCAGCTTCCAGCGGGGCAACAATGAGCAGTTCTTC
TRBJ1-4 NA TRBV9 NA CASSVHSGTNEKLFF TGTGCCAGCAGCGTCCATAGTGGAACTAATGAAAAACTGTTTTTT
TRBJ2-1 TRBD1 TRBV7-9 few CASSPRGTSYNEQFF TGTGCCAGCAGTCCCAGGGGGACCTCCTACAATGAGCAGTTCTTC
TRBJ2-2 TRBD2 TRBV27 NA CASRGLAGSTGELFF TGTGCCAGCAGAGGACTAGCGGGGTCCACCGGGGAGCTGTTTTTT
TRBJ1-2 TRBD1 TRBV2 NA CASRGEQGEFYGYTF TGTGCCAGCAGGGGGGAACAGGGGGAGTTCTATGGCTACACCTTC
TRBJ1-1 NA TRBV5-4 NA CASSLGEHGTEAFF TGTGCCAGCAGCTTGGGGGAGCACGGCACTGAAGCTTTCTTT
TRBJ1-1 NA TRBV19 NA CASSMAGMNTEAFF TGTGCCAGTAGTATGGCAGGGATGAACACTGAAGCTTTCTTT
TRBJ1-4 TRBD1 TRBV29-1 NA CSVEEAGTGSVKLFF TGCAGCGTTGAAGAAGCCGGGACAGGGAGTGTAAAACTGTTTTTT
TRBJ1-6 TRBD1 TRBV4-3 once CASSRTGGQSYNSPLHF TGCGCCAGCAGCCGGACAGGGGGCCAGTCCTATAATTCACCCCTCCACTTT
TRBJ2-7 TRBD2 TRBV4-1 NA CASSQGTSDHEQYF TGCGCCAGCAGCCAAGGGACTAGCGACCACGAGCAGTACTTC
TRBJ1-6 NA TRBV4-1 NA CASSHGAVTSPLHF TGCGCCAGCAGCCACGGAGCCGTGACTTCACCCCTCCACTTT
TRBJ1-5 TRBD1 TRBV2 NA CASRGQGSRHQPQHF TGTGCCAGCAGAGGACAGGGATCCCGTCATCAGCCCCAGCATTTT
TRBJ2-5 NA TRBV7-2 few CASSDNTLNQETQYF TGTGCCAGCAGTGATAACACGCTCAACCAAGAGACCCAGTACTTC
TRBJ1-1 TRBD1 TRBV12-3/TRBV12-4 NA CASSRQGNTEAFF TGTGCCAGCAGTCGACAGGGTAACACTGAAGCTTTCTTT
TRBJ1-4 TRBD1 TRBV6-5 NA CASSNDRGSNEKLFF TGTGCCAGCAGCAACGACAGGGGAAGCAATGAAAAACTGTTTTTT
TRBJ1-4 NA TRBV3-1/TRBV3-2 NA CASSPPQINEKLFF TGTGCCAGCAGCCCCCCCCAGATCAATGAAAAACTGTTTTTT
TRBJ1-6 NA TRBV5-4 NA CASSFINSPLHF TGTGCCAGCAGCTTTATAAATTCACCCCTCCACTTT
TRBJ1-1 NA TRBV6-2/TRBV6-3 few CASSYELQGSNTEAFF TGTGCCAGCAGTTACGAACTTCAGGGGTCGAACACTGAAGCTTTCTTT
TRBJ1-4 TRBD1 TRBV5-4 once CASSFGQGFNEKLFF TGTGCCAGCAGCTTCGGACAGGGGTTTAATGAAAAACTGTTTTTT
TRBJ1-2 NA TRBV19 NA CASSMWESYGYTF TGTGCCAGTAGTATGTGGGAGAGTTATGGCTACACCTTC
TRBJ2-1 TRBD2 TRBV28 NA CASSSGVPYNEQFF TGTGCCAGCTCGAGCGGGGTCCCCTACAATGAGCAGTTCTTC
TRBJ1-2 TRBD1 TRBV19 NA CASNPAIGQGLLYGYTF TGTGCCAGTAACCCAGCAATCGGACAGGGTTTACTCTACGGCTACACCTTC
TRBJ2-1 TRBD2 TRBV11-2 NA CASSLESGGLPYNEQFF TGTGCCAGCAGCTTAGAGAGCGGGGGGCTACCTTACAATGAGCAGTTCTTC
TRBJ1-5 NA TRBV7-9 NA CASSLDASQPQHF TGTGCCAGCAGCTTAGACGCGTCACAGCCCCAGCATTTT
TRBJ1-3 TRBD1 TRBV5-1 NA CASSTYRGEGGNTIYF TGCGCCAGCAGCACCTACAGGGGGGAGGGAGGAAACACCATATATTTT
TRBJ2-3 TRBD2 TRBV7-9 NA CASSTLRGMRPDTQYF TGTGCCAGCAGCACGCTGCGGGGGATGCGCCCAGATACGCAGTATTTT
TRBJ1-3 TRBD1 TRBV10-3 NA CASARQGAAGNTIYF TGTGCCAGCGCGCGACAGGGGGCGGCTGGAAACACCATATATTTT
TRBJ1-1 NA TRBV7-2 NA CASSATVNTEAFF TGTGCCAGCAGCGCAACGGTGAACACTGAAGCTTTCTTT
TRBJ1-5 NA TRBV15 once CATSRNRNSNQPQHF TGTGCCACCAGCAGAAATAGAAATAGCAATCAGCCCCAGCATTTT